The present TCR beta chain was sequenced within a study of cytomegalovirus exposure and HLA in healthy donors. Study summary: Early released data had roughly 81 million unique TCRs, all coming from HLA-typed donors. Membership in the Caucasian-associated ancestry cluster was found for around four fifths of approximately 400 genotyped donors. Whole-study results and caveats: Follow-up analysis seemed to connect common viral pathogens with several of the most significant clusters identified.

With V trimmed by 5 bases and J by 1 base, 3 bases remained unmatched. Germline-derived CDR1 and CDR2 are MNHNS and SASEGT. This CDR3 comprises 15 residues. The study ran its PCR with 60 Vbeta and 13 Jbeta primers. Assay used: immunoSEQ multiplex PCR; TCRdb lists only in-frame clones, some missing. The sample records under 200,000 clones, over 60% being singletons. On this clone itself: Its target is not known.

V gene TRBV6-1 combines with J gene TRBJ2-2; 8 nucleotides agree with TRBD2. Material for sequencing was PBMCs. The origin of this receptor is a man aged 35 to 55 in good health and CMV-seronegative. This chain's CDR3 is CASSSLAENTGELFF. The DNA for the CDR3 is TGTGCCAGCAGTTCACTAGCGGAGAACACCGGGGAGCTGTTTTTT.